One and the same sample provided the 10 T cell receptor beta chains below, sequenced in a study of T cell responses to AZD1222 COVID-19 vaccine. Sequenced by immunoSEQ multiplex PCR; TCRdb stores in-frame clones only, minus some. The sample yields more than 90,000 clones, about 90% seen once. Sequenced here: peripheral blood, sampled 28 days after the second AZD1222 dose. The source of these receptors is an adult who received the AZD1222 COVID-19 vaccine.

The genes are TRBV7-9 and TRBJ1-6; D is unresolved. V shed 5 bases and J shed 2 bases, with 19 bases lying between them. The CDR3 is 18 residues long. Germline lookup yields CDR1 SEHNR and CDR2 FQNEAQ (reference sequence). In DNA, the CDR3 is TGTGCCAGCAGCCAAAAAGGGAAAGGAGAGGCCTATAATTCACCCCTCCACTTT. Translation: CASSQKGKGEAYNSPLHF.

The V and J genes are TRBV27 and TRBJ2-2, with D possibly being TRBD2 (6 bases). The V end was cut by 10 bases, the J end by 0 bases, with 18 bases between. This CDR3 has 16 amino acids. The germline CDR1 and CDR2 sequences are MNHEY and SMNVEV (reference sequence). The CDR3 here is CATRDFTQANTGELFF. CDR3 in DNA: TGTGCCACAAGGGACTTTACCCAAGCGAACACCGGGGAGCTGTTTTTT.

The chain recombines TRBV3-1 (or the pseudogene TRBV3-2) with TRBJ1-4, with D uncertain. CDR1 is LGHDT and CDR2 is YNNKEL in the germline V gene (reference sequence). The CDR3 has 13 amino acids. With 4 bases removed from V and 8 bases from J, the gap between germline ends came to 11 bases. The CDR3: CASSLSSGEKLFF. The CDR3 region has the DNA TGTGCCAGCAGCCTCTCGAGCGGAGAAAAACTGTTTTTT.

This chain uses TRBV9 with TRBJ2-5; 11 positions agree with TRBD2. Germline values: CDR1 SGDLS, CDR2 YYNGEE. J gave up 2 bases and V 0 bases, and 6 bases lay outside the gene matches. This CDR3 region has 17 residues. CDR3 bases: TGTGCCAGCAGCGTAGGTCTAGCGGGAGGAGGGCAAGAGACCCAGTACTTC. Amino acids: CASSVGLAGGGQETQYF.

This sequence joins TRBV29-1 and TRBJ2-2, with D tentatively TRBD1 (6 bases). Germline lookup yields CDR1 SQVTM and CDR2 ANQGSEA. The V and J ends lost 4 bases and 0 bases respectively, with 15 bases between them. This CDR3 has 16 residues. The CDR3: CSVVGASLANTGELFF. The CDR3 DNA is TGCAGCGTTGTGGGGGCTTCCCTCGCGAACACCGGGGAGCTGTTTTTT.

This chain joins TRBV5-1 and TRBJ1-6; D ambiguous. CDR3 length: 13 residues. Germline V lookup: CDR1 SGHRS, CDR2 YFSETQ. The V end was cut by 0 bases, the J end by 7 bases, with 5 bases between. The CDR3 is CASSLERNSPLHF. CDR3 nucleotide sequence: TGCGCCAGCAGCTTGGAAAGGAATTCACCCCTCCACTTT.

This rearrangement joins TRBV4-1 to TRBJ2-5, with TRBD2 matching 11 bases. The CDR3 runs to 15 residues. J was trimmed by 4 bases and V by 2 bases; bases with no gene match: 3. Germline V CDR1 and CDR2: MGHRA, YSYEKL. The CDR3 DNA reads as TGCGCCAGCAGCCAAAATGGACTAGCGGGAGAGACCCAGTACTTC. Translating gives CASSQNGLAGETQYF.

The rearrangement uses TRBV5-4 and TRBJ1-1; D gene unclear. Trimming pared 0 bases from V and 4 bases from J, leaving 7 bases between. Per the germline V gene, CDR1 is SGHNT and CDR2 is YYREEE (reference sequence). This CDR3 has 13 amino acids. This chain's CDR3 is CASSLEWATEAFF. In nucleotides, the CDR3 is TGTGCCAGCAGCTTGGAGTGGGCCACTGAAGCTTTCTTT.

The J gene is TRBJ1-2, the V gene TRBV14, with D hard to call. Germline values: CDR1 SGHDN, CDR2 FVKESK. V was trimmed by 3 bases and J by 5 bases, leaving 10 bases between them. The CDR3 contains 13 residues. The CDR3 bases are TGTGCCAGCAGCCATCGAGTAACTTATGGCTACACCTTC. The encoded protein is CASSHRVTYGYTF.

The chain is built from TRBV3-1 (or the pseudogene TRBV3-2) and TRBJ1-3; D gene uncertain. Germline assignment: CDR1 LGHDT and CDR2 YNNKEL (reference sequence). This CDR3 comprises 15 residues. Between the trimmed V and J ends, which lost 0 bases and 0 bases, there was a span of 6 bases. The CDR3 DNA reads as TGTGCCAGCAGCCAAGACAGGAGCTCTGGAAACACCATATATTTT. Translated, it gives CASSQDRSSGNTIYF.